In this sample, the clone carrying this T cell receptor (beta chain) turned up many times. V dropped 6 bases and J dropped 2; count of bases not matched to a gene: 3. The CDR3 is 14 amino acids. The germline CDR1 and CDR2 sequences are MNHNY and SVGAGI (reference sequence). It was genomic DNA that served as the template for profiling TCR beta VDJ and CDR3. In TCRdb, the reads were re-called with MiXCR into one record per CDR3 protein. This sample has a few hundred thousand distinct CDR3 sequences, with under 55% found just once. CD8+CD57+ cell expansion, shown by flow cytometry, had occurred in the patients selected for sequencing. This sample is part of a study of CD8+CD57+ T cells in acquired aplastic anemia. Study as a whole: When averaged, DNA from sorted CD4+ and CD8+ cells came to approximately 3.2 ug.

Sequencing was carried out using sorted CD4+, CD8+, or CD8+CD57+ T cells (not recorded which) from PBMCs. This sequence was found in a human donor with aplastic anemia. This chain uses TRBV6-6 with TRBJ1-5; 8 positions match TRBD1. CDR3 amino acids: CASRPGQGNQPQHF. CDR3 in DNA: TGTGCCAGCAGACCGGGACAGGGCAATCAGCCCCAGCATTTT.